One TCR beta chain is described in this entry. What this receptor recognizes is not known. No quality values exist for individual bases; no much larger clone is one base distant. This sample was taken from a study of blood T cell repertoires in COVID-19 (TCRdb year 2020). Broadly, across the study: Samples from collaborators originated in the United States, Italy and Spain and spanned both the acute and convalescent phases of COVID-19. The prospective study material was composed of cDNA or gDNA derived from T cells, B-cell-depleted T cells, or PBMCs. Deeply sampled blood TCRbeta repertoires from subjects exposed to, actively infected with, or recovered from COVID-19 were included in the dataset. The repertoires were released in a freely available public database meant as a resource for research on the immune response to SARS-CoV-2. Samples were obtained from the ongoing ImmuneRACE study (first 160 participants) and from some 1,300 subjects provided by 6 global collaborators. Sample metadata almost always included a de-identified subject ID, COVID-19 status, age in years and sex. Where available, HLA class I and class II types were taken from metadata supplied by the sample provider and were not determined by assay-based typing. What the authors observed across the whole study: The quantity of clinical and demographic metadata differed by source and by participant and was supplied without curation.

TCRbeta CDR3 regions were amplified from genomic DNA using the immunoSEQ Assay, a bias-controlled multiplex PCR. The published analysis was carried out like this. Nucleated cell counts per sample were estimated from amplification of reference gene primers within the assay. Sequence reads were collapsed and filtered to measure the absolute abundance of every unique TCRbeta CDR3 rearrangement. Productive Simpson clonality was computed per sample as the square root of Simpson's diversity index over productive rearrangements. TCRdb limited this immuneACCESS table to in-frame rearrangements with V and J called. A share of clones is missing; checked studies link under half to unresolved V genes, and the rest is unexplained. That table supplies the V and J calls and clone size; D and trimming were determined from the DNA. Across this sample there are under 250,000 clones, with around 86% seen only once. Of the sample, 1.9% is held by the ten largest clones.

From the cysteine through the phenylalanine, the CDR3 covers 14 amino acids. Of the read, only the CDR3 DNA is kept; its 42 bases are in frame from base 1. Clipping removes 3 bases from V and 2 bases from J, with 2 as the unmatched junction base count. Sequences MDHEN (CDR1) and SYDVKM (CDR2) are obtained from the germline V gene. Samples from volunteer blood donors who had recovered from COVID-19 were contributed by a second Seattle source. Whole blood was collected in K2EDTA tubes by collaborating institutions according to the institutions' own protocols. For TCRbeta analysis, collaborators shipped samples as frozen whole blood, isolated PBMCs, or DNA extracted from either of those sample types.

The V and J segments used are TRBV28 and TRBJ2-3; 7 bases in the middle match TRBD2. The clonotype comes from a man aged 30-40 years who had recovered from COVID-19. Sequenced sample: peripheral blood. The DNA sequence is given as TGTGCCAGCAGTTTTGCGGGGGACACAGATACGCAGTATTTT. It is translated as CASSFAGDTDTQYF.